This T cell receptor beta chain originates from a study of shared clonotypes between healthy human individuals. Study-wide results and limits: When compared with the clonotypes that were shared by all four sorted-subset donors, the non-shared clonotypes turned out to have lower generation probabilities. Among donors, the sharing of clonotypes was expected to be influenced by sequencing depth.

Study processing details: Junction-only sequences without quality scores were provided by ImmunoSEQ, so filtering was different. Assay used: immunoSEQ multiplex PCR; TCRdb lists only in-frame clones, some missing. That table supplies the V and J calls and clone size; D and trimming were determined from the DNA. The sample comprises fewer than 400,000 clones, around 72% of which are singletons, and 10% rests with the top ten. This CDR3 comprises 14 residues. Trimming took 2 bases from V and 5 from J, leaving 12 bases between them. In germline, CDR1 is SGHRS, CDR2 YFSETQ. This clone was picked up one time. The antigen is not known.

This chain links TRBV5-1 with TRBJ2-3; possibly TRBD1 for D (6 bases). Sequenced input: memory CD4+ T cells sorted from blood. The subset was: CD45RA-negative fraction. The TCR originated in a man in his thirties or forties in good health. CDR3 sequence (DNA): TGCGCCAGCAGCTTTGACAGGCAGAGAGATACGCAGTATTTT. Its translation: CASSFDRQRDTQYF.